The source of this T cell receptor (beta chain) is a study of T cells in Graves' hyperthyroidism and ophthalmopathy. Notes on the study in general: A 13 V-J signature model discriminated ophthalmopathy versus stable hyperthyroidism. Most expanded thyroid clonotypes above 0.001 recurred in blood.

The CDR3 is 14 amino acids. V was shortened by 5 bases and J by 7 bases, with 17 bases between the two germline ends. Germline CDR1 and CDR2: GTSNPN and SVGIG (reference sequence). Regarding this clonotype: Antigen unknown.

Any symptoms of ophthalmopathy came after the first hyperthyroidism diagnosis, from which the blood sample dates. Isolation of PBMCs was performed on about 9.9 ml fresh peripheral blood. Regions amplified from RNA transcripts were the TCR beta CDR3 regions. HTBI primers were the set used in a first-round RT-PCR of the TCR CDR3. Using its own MiXCR run on the multiplex PCR reads, TCRdb lists one record per CDR3 protein. In the table there are 300,000 to 450,000 distinct CDR3 sequences, approximately 18% of which are singletons. The source material was blood. The TCR sequence derives from a woman younger than 45 with Graves' hyperthyroidism that later progressed to Graves' ophthalmopathy. The V gene is TRBV30, the J gene TRBJ2-2; TRBD1 might be the D (6 bases). The CDR3 sequence: CAWSRQGTSGELFF. The CDR3 DNA follows: TGTGCCTGGTCTCGGCAGGGGACCAGCGGGGAGCTGTTTTTT.